These 30 T cell receptor beta chains were sequenced from one sample in a study of cytomegalovirus exposure and HLA in healthy donors (dated by TCRdb to about 2017). The protocol used for the library was the immunoSEQ multiplex PCR assay. A mixture of 60 forward primers for TCR Vbeta segments and 13 reverse primers for TCR Jbeta segments was used in the multiplex PCR. TCRdb carries this immuneACCESS record with in-frame sequences only. Its versions omit some clonotypes, under half of them owing to an unresolved V gene in the studies checked, with the rest unexplained. Present in this sample are some 180,000 clones, 65% to 85% of which were seen just once. Around 1.4% of the sample is in the top ten clones. Sequencing input: PBMCs. These receptors came from a girl between 10 and 17 years old in good health and CMV-seropositive.

This clone was observed once. The chain links TRBV20-1 to TRBJ2-1; D is possibly TRBD2 (5 bases). The V gene's germline CDR1 is DFQATT and CDR2 SNEGSKA (reference sequence). This CDR3 is built from 11 residues. With 6 bases removed from V and 6 bases from J, the gap between germline ends came to 9 bases. The CDR3 sequence: CSAGLLNEQFF. The CDR3 DNA reads TGCAGTGCCGGACTCCTCAATGAGCAGTTCTTC.

This chain links TRBV6-5 with TRBJ2-5, with 7 positions matching TRBD1. Germline CDR1 is MNHEY and CDR2 is SVGAGI. This CDR3 comprises 15 residues. Germline trimming cut 2 bases from V and 1 base from J; bases unmatched to any gene: 4. CDR3 in DNA: TGTGCCAGCAGTTACATGACAGGGACCCAAGAGACCCAGTACTTC. Its translation: CASSYMTGTQETQYF.

The chain combines TRBV5-1 with TRBJ2-5; D ambiguous. The CDR3 sequence is 14 residues long. CDR1 and CDR2 from the germline V gene are SGHRS and YFSETQ. V was cut by 0 bases and J by 2 bases, with 8 bases left in between. The CDR3: CASSLVPIQETQYF. CDR3 in DNA: TGCGCCAGCAGCTTGGTCCCTATTCAAGAGACCCAGTACTTC.

This clone was found once. The rearrangement links TRBV5-4 to TRBJ2-7, with 10 positions matching TRBD2. V lost 4 bases, J lost 4 bases, and 2 bases stayed unmatched. The CDR3 is 13 amino acids. Germline CDR1 and CDR2: SGHNT and YYREEE (reference sequence). CDR3 bases: TGTGCCAGCAGCACTAGCGGGACTTACGAGCAGTACTTC. It translates to CASSTSGTYEQYF.

The chain couples TRBV5-1 to TRBJ2-1, with 8 positions matching TRBD1. V shed 4 bases, J shed 1 base, and the junction held 7 bases outside the gene matches. The CDR3 totals 16 residues. From germline, CDR1 is SGHRS and CDR2 YFSETQ. The CDR3 region has the DNA TGCGCCAGCAGCCGTAAGACAGGGGAATCCTACAATGAGCAGTTCTTC. Encoded protein: CASSRKTGESYNEQFF.

V and J are TRBV11-2 and TRBJ2-7; D is possibly TRBD1 (5 bases). This CDR3 is 13 amino acids long. The V end was cut by 3 bases, the J end by 5 bases, with 11 bases between. Germline CDR1 and CDR2: SGHAT and FQNNGV. This CDR3 is CASSFSRAHEQYF. In DNA form, the CDR3 reads TGTGCCAGCAGCTTTAGCAGGGCCCACGAGCAGTACTTC.

V usage is TRBV27 and J usage is TRBJ1-1; unclear D gene. The CDR3 has 14 residues. V was clipped by 6 bases and J by 5 bases, with 16 bases between them. CDR1 is MNHEY and CDR2 is SMNVEV in the germline V gene (reference sequence). The CDR3 region has the DNA TGTGCCAGCAGGCCCCCGGGAATGATTACTGAAGCTTTCTTT. This sequence encodes CASRPPGMITEAFF.

This clone was picked up one time. The genes are TRBV19 and TRBJ2-7; 8 bases are a match to TRBD1. The ends lost 4 bases at V and 3 bases at J; junction bases unmatched: 5. CDR3 size: 14 residues. Germline assignment: CDR1 LNHDA and CDR2 SQIVND (reference sequence). CDR3 in DNA: TGTGCCAGTAGTACCCACAGGGGGAGCTACGAGCAGTACTTC. As protein: CASSTHRGSYEQYF.

The gene calls are TRBV5-6 and TRBJ1-3; maybe TRBD1 (5 bases). This CDR3 contains 13 residues. V dropped 6 bases and J dropped 4 bases, with 11 bases sitting between them. The germline V gene has CDR1 SGHDT and CDR2 YYEEEE. The CDR3 coding sequence is TGTGCCAGCACCTGGGGCGGAGGAAACACCATATATTTT. Translated: CASTWGGGNTIYF.

This clone was counted many times. V usage is TRBV6-1 and J usage is TRBJ2-1; D not certain. The V end lost 0 bases, the J end lost 7 bases, and 13 bases lay between the germline ends. The CDR3 sequence is 15 residues long. Per germline, CDR1 MNHNS and CDR2 SASEGT. The CDR3 protein is CASSEARYFRNEQFF. CDR3 coding DNA: TGTGCCAGCAGTGAAGCTCGATATTTCAGAAATGAGCAGTTCTTC.

This chain links TRBV6-5 with TRBJ1-1, with a possible D match to TRBD1 (5 bases). The CDR3 extends over 14 amino acids. Per germline, CDR1 MNHEY and CDR2 SVGAGI. V lost 1 base, J lost 5 bases, and 11 bases lay in between. CDR3 DNA sequence: TGTGCCAGCAGTTACTTAGGGGTATGGACTGAAGCTTTCTTT. Translated, it gives CASSYLGVWTEAFF.

This clone has only a few counts. This rearrangement joins TRBV5-1 to TRBJ2-2; 11 nucleotides match TRBD2. Germline CDR1 reads SGHRS; CDR2 reads YFSETQ. With 5 bases clipped from V and 4 bases from J, the junction kept 4 bases outside the gene matches. The CDR3 runs 15 residues. In nucleotides, the CDR3 is TGCGCCAGCAGACCGGGACTAGCGGCCACCGGGGAGCTGTTTTTT. Its protein product is CASRPGLAATGELFF.

The chain combines TRBV30 with TRBJ2-3, with D uncertain. The CDR3 length is 13 residues. Germline V CDR1 and CDR2: GTSNPN, SVGIG (reference sequence). Trimming cost V 1 base and J 0 bases, with 5 bases left between them. CDR3 nucleotide sequence: TGTGCCTGGAGTGGTAGTAGCACAGATACGCAGTATTTT. Translation gives CAWSGSSTDTQYF.

V is TRBV27 and J is TRBJ1-2; D gene ambiguous. The V and J ends lost 0 bases and 5 bases respectively, with 13 bases between them. The germline V gene encodes CDR1 MNHEY and CDR2 SMNVEV (reference sequence). This CDR3 contains 15 residues. The CDR3 DNA reads as TGTGCCAGCAGTTTATCGCCCGAGTCCCTTTATGGCTACACCTTC. It codes for CASSLSPESLYGYTF.

This chain uses TRBV21-1 with TRBJ1-2. TRBV21-1 is flagged as a pseudogene. The CDR3 runs to 20 residues. CDR3 protein: CASSKARGNQTSFTSYGYTF. The CDR3 nucleotides are TGTGCCAGCAGCAAAGCGCGCGGAAACCAAACTTCGTTCACGAGCTATGGCTACACCTTC.

This clone was seen more than once but under ten times. V and J are TRBV7-2 and TRBJ1-4, with TRBD1 matching 7 bases. This CDR3 spans 15 amino acids. Germline lookup yields CDR1 SGHTA and CDR2 FQGNSA. The trim removed 5 bases at V and 8 bases at J, leaving 11 bases unmatched. CDR3 sequence (DNA): TGTGCCAGCAGCCCCCTAGACAGGGTCGGGGAAAAACTGTTTTTT. This sequence encodes CASSPLDRVGEKLFF.

This clone came up a few times. The chain combines TRBV7-3 with TRBJ2-5; 13 nucleotides line up with TRBD2. The trim removed 5 bases at V and 1 base at J, leaving 1 base unmatched. The CDR3 length is 15 residues. CDR1 and CDR2 (germline): SGHTA, FQGTGA. CDR3 protein: CASSRTSGSQETQYF. CDR3 coding DNA: TGTGCCAGCAGCCGGACTAGCGGGAGCCAAGAGACCCAGTACTTC.

V gene TRBV2 combines with J gene TRBJ2-1, with D maybe TRBD1 (6 bases). CDR1 SNHLY and CDR2 FYNNEI come from the germline V gene. Trimming removed 7 bases at V and 2 bases at J, with 18 bases between. The CDR3 sequence is 16 residues long. The CDR3 region has the DNA TGTGCCAGCAAAAAATCAGGGACAAGTACCTACAATGAGCAGTTCTTC. Protein product: CASKKSGTSTYNEQFF.

The chain combines TRBV29-1 with TRBJ1-2; 9 nucleotides line up with TRBD1. The V gene's germline CDR1 is SQVTM and CDR2 ANQGSEA. The CDR3 has 13 amino acids. V shed 2 bases, J shed 3 bases, and the junction held 1 base outside the gene matches. CDR3 protein: CSVETGGDYGYTF. As DNA, the CDR3 is TGCAGCGTTGAAACAGGGGGCGACTATGGCTACACCTTC.

This chain connects TRBV2 to TRBJ1-1; perhaps TRBD1 as D (6 bases). This CDR3 contains 14 residues. Germline CDR1 and CDR2: SNHLY and FYNNEI. V shed 3 bases and J shed 2 bases, with 10 bases lying between them. The CDR3 reads CASSDRGDNTEAFF. The CDR3 bases are TGTGCCAGCAGTGACAGGGGCGATAACACTGAAGCTTTCTTT.

This chain uses TRBV5-6 with TRBJ1-2; no firm D call. The CDR3 runs to 13 residues. The V gene's germline CDR1 is SGHDT and CDR2 YYEEEE. The V end lost 3 bases, the J end lost 3 bases, and 9 bases lay between the germline ends. Here the CDR3 DNA reads TGTGCCAGCAGCTCCGGGATTCACTATGGCTACACCTTC. It is translated as CASSSGIHYGYTF.

V gene TRBV5-6 combines with J gene TRBJ2-1; possibly TRBD2 for D (6 bases). V was clipped by 0 bases and J by 4 bases, with 11 bases between them. This CDR3 spans 15 amino acids. Germline V CDR1 and CDR2: SGHDT, YYEEEE. In nucleotides, the CDR3 is TGTGCCAGCAGCTTGGCCGGGAGAGGGTACAATGAGCAGTTCTTC. As protein: CASSLAGRGYNEQFF.

With regard to this clone: An end of the junction does not agree with germline; a read error may underlie this. The rearrangement uses TRBV6-5 and TRBJ1-1; a weak D match, TRBD1 (5 bases). The germline gives CDR1 MNHEY, CDR2 SVGAGI. The CDR3 totals 15 residues. CDR3 region: CASSYGATLKTEAFF. For the CDR3, the DNA is TGTGCCAGCAGTTACGGGGCGACCCTGAAGACTGAAGCTTTCTTT.

V is TRBV5-6 and J is TRBJ1-2; unclear D gene. Germline values: CDR1 SGHDT, CDR2 YYEEEE. The CDR3 totals 11 residues. The germline V and J ends were trimmed by 4 bases and 8 bases, with 9 bases remaining between them. CDR3 nucleotides: TGTGCCAGCAGCGAACCGGGAGGCTACACCTTC. Translated: CASSEPGGYTF.

The chain uses TRBV6-5 and TRBJ1-1, with TRBD1 matching over 8 bases. Per the germline V gene, CDR1 is MNHEY and CDR2 is SVGAGI. This CDR3 has 14 residues. V lost 7 bases and J lost 3; bases outside the gene matches: 7. The CDR3 DNA sequence: TGTGCCAGCAAATGGGACAGGTTGGACACTGAAGCTTTCTTT. It specifies CASKWDRLDTEAFF.

The rearrangement joins TRBV5-1 to TRBJ2-3, with 9 nucleotides matching TRBD1. CDR3 length equals 14 residues. V was clipped by 4 bases and J by 3 bases; unmatched bases: 3. Germline assignment: CDR1 SGHRS and CDR2 YFSETQ. CDR3 in amino acids: CASSRDRGTDTQYF. As DNA, the CDR3 is TGCGCCAGCAGCCGCGACAGGGGGACAGATACGCAGTATTTT. Together with reference TRBV5-1 and TRBJ2-3, the CDR3 gives the full variable domain: KAGVTQTPRYLIKTRGQQVTLSCSPISGHRSVSWYQQTPGQGLQFLFEYFSETQRNKGNFPGRFSGRQFSNSRSEMNVSTLELGDSALYLCASSRDRGTDTQYFGPGTRLTVL.

The gene calls are TRBV28 and TRBJ2-2, with 10 bases lining up with TRBD2. This CDR3 spans 17 amino acids. V dropped 5 bases and J dropped 9; count of bases not matched to a gene: 15. The V gene's germline CDR1 is MDHEN and CDR2 SYDVKM. CDR3 sequence: CASSKGGLAERHRELFF. DNA of the CDR3: TGTGCCAGCAGTAAGGGCGGACTAGCGGAAAGACACCGGGAGCTGTTTTTT.

The rearrangement links TRBV19 to TRBJ2-2, with TRBD1 as a possible D gene (6 bases). Per germline, CDR1 LNHDA and CDR2 SQIVND (reference sequence). The CDR3 has 14 amino acids. V lost 4 bases to trimming and J lost 1 base, with 7 bases between them. CDR3 nucleotide sequence: TGTGCCAGTAGTAACAGGGTGAACACCGGGGAGCTGTTTTTT. Its protein is CASSNRVNTGELFF.

The chain recombines TRBV10-3 with TRBJ2-1; 8 bases map to TRBD2. Germline V lookup: CDR1 ENHRY, CDR2 SYGVKD. After removal of 6 bases from V and 5 bases from J, the junction contained 9 bases not matched to a gene. The CDR3 consists of 15 residues. CDR3 in DNA: TGTGCCATCAGATTTCATTCCGGGAGGGACAATGAGCAGTTCTTC. Amino acid sequence: CAIRFHSGRDNEQFF.

This chain links TRBV7-6 with TRBJ2-2; TRBD2 is a possible D gene (5 bases). CDR1 and CDR2 from the germline V gene are SGHVS and FNYEAQ. Trimming removed 1 base at V and 6 bases at J, with 18 bases between. The CDR3 contains 17 residues. The CDR3 sequence: CASSLGGASFSAGELFF. Here the CDR3 DNA reads TGTGCCAGCAGCTTAGGGGGAGCTAGTTTCTCTGCCGGGGAGCTGTTTTTT. Based on the CDR3 plus reference TRBV7-6 and TRBJ2-2, the full variable domain is GAGVSQSPRYKVTKRGQDVALRCDPISGHVSLYWYRQALGQGPEFLTYFNYEAQQDKSGLPNDRFSAERPEGSISTLTIQRTEQRDSAMYRCASSLGGASFSAGELFFGEGSRLTVL.